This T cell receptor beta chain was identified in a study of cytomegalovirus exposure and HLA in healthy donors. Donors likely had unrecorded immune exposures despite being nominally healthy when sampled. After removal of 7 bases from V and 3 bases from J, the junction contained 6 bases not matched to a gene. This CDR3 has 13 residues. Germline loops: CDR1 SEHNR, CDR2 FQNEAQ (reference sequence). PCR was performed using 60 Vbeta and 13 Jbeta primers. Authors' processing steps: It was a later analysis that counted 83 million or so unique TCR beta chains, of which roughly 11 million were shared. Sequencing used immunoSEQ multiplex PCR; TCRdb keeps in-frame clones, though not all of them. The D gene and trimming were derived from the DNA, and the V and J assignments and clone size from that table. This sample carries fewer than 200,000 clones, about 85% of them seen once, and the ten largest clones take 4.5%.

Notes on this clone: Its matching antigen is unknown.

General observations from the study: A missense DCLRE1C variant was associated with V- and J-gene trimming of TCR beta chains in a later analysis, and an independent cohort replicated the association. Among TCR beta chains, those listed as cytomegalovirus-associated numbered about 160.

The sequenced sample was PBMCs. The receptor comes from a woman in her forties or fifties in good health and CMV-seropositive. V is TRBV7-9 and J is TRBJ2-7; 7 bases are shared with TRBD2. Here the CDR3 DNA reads TGTGCCAGCAATATGGGGGGGATCTACGAGCAGTACTTC. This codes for CASNMGGIYEQYF.